The clone carrying this TCR beta chain was seen a single time. Its antigen is unidentified. Sequencing was performed with immunoSEQ multiplex PCR; in TCRdb, only in-frame clones are kept and a portion is missing. The table lists about 150,000 clones, less than 90% of them singletons, with roughly 7% in the top ten. The entry originates in a study of T cell responses to AZD1222 COVID-19 vaccine. Germline V gene sequence: CDR1 LNHDA, CDR2 SQIVND (reference sequence). V lost 1 base and J lost 2, with 6 bases in between. The CDR3 contains 14 residues. Findings and limits, study-wide: The peak T cell response came first, and repertoires were sampled only after it. Targets within unmutated variant regions were reportedly found for nearly half of spike-specific TCRs. Donors were chiefly white British, with a greater number of females, and clonal diversity was perhaps underestimated.

This chain joins TRBV19 and TRBJ1-5; D is undetermined. The receptor was isolated from an adult who had recovered from COVID-19. The sequencing here drew on peripheral blood, taken after recovery from COVID-19. The CDR3 here is CASSIAHGNQPQHF. Here the CDR3 DNA reads TGTGCCAGTAGTATAGCGCACGGCAATCAGCCCCAGCATTTT.